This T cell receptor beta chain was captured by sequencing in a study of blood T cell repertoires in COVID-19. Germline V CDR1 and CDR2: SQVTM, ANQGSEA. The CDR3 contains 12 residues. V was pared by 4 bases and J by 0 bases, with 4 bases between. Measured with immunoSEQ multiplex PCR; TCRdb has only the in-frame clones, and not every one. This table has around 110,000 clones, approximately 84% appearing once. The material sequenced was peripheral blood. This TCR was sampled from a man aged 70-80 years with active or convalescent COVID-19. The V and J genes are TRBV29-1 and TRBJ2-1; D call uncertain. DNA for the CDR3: TGCAGCGTTGGTATCTCCTACAATGAGCAGTTCTTC. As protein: CSVGISYNEQFF.